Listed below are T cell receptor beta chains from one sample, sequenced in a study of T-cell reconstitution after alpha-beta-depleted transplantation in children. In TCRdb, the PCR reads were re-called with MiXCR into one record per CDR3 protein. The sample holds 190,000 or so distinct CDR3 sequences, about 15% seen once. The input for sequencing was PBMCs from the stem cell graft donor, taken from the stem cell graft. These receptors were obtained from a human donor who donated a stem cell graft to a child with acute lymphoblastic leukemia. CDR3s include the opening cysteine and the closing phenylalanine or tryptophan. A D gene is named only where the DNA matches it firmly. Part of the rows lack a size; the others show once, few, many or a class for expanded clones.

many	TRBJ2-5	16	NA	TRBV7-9	TGTGCCAGCAGCCCCTTGATGCCCTCTGGAGGAGAGACCCAGTACTTC	CASSPLMPSGGETQYF
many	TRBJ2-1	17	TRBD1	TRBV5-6	TGTGCCAGCAGACCCGTATATCCGGGACAGGGGTTTGATGAGCAGTTCTTC	CASRPVYPGQGFDEQFF
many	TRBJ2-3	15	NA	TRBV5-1	TGCGCCAGCAGCTTGGGAGGGTCTTTCGAAGATACGCAGTATTTT	CASSLGGSFEDTQYF
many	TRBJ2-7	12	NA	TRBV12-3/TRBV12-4	TGTGCCAGCAGCACCGTGGCCGGCGAGCAGTACTTC	CASSTVAGEQYF
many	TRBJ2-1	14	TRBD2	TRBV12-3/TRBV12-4	TGTGCCAGCACTCCAGGGACTACCTACAATGAGCAGTTCTTC	CASTPGTTYNEQFF
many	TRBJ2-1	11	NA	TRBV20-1	TGCAGCCAAAGGGGGGCCGATGAGCAGTTCTTC	CSQRGADEQFF
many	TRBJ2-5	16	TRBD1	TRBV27	TGTGCCAGCAGTTTATCGGGACAGGGGGCGATAAAGACCCAGTACTTC	CASSLSGQGAIKTQYF
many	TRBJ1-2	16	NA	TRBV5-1	TGCGCCAGCAGCCCGGACAGTGTTGGGGGCTATCATGGCTACACCTTC	CASSPDSVGGYHGYTF
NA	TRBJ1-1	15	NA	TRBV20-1	TGCAGTGCTGGGGGACCCCAGGAGGAGAACACTGAAGCTTTCTTT	CSAGGPQEENTEAFF
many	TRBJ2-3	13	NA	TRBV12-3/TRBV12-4	TGTGCCAGCAGCCCCGGCCGGAGGGATACGCAGTATTTT	CASSPGRRDTQYF
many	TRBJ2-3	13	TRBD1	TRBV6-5	TGTGCCAGCAGCAGCAGGGGGACAGATACGCAGTATTTT	CASSSRGTDTQYF
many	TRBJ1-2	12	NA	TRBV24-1	TGTGCCACCAGTGATGGAATAAATGGCTACACCTTC	CATSDGINGYTF
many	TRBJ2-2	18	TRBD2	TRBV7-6	TGTGCCAGCAGCTTAGTGGGGTTGAGCGGGAGCACAACCGGGGAGCTGTTTTTT	CASSLVGLSGSTTGELFF
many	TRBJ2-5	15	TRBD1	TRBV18	TGTGCCAGCTCACCCCCGACAGGGGCAACCGAGACCCAGTACTTC	CASSPPTGATETQYF
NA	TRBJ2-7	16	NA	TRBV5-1	TGCGCCAGCAGCTCGCGACCGGGACTCATGCAGGGCGAGCAGTACTTC	CASSSRPGLMQGEQYF
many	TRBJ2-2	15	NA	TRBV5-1	TGCGCCAGCAGCTTGAGGAGGAGGGAGACCGGGGAGCTGTTTTTT	CASSLRRRETGELFF
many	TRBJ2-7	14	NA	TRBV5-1	TGCGCCAGCAGCATCGACCAGGGTGGTGGCGAGCAGTACTTC	CASSIDQGGGEQYF
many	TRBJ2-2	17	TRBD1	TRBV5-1	TGCGCCAGCAGCCCCACGGGACAGGGGCCGGACACCGGGGAGCTGTTTTTT	CASSPTGQGPDTGELFF
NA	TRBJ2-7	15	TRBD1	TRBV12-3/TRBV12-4	TGTGCCAGCAGCCTCATGCCGGGACAGGTCTACGAGCAGTACTTC	CASSLMPGQVYEQYF
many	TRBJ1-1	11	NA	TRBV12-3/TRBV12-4	TGTGCCAGCAGTTTAGACACTGAAGCTTTCTTT	CASSLDTEAFF
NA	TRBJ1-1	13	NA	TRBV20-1	TGCAGTGCTAGACGCGAGCTGAACACTGAAGCTTTCTTT	CSARRELNTEAFF
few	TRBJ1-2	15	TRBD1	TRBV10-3	TGTGCCATCAGTGAACCAGGGGGCGCCTACTATGGCTACACCTTC	CAISEPGGAYYGYTF
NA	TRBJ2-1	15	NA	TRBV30	TGTGCCTGGAGTCGGGGACAAACTCCTATGGTTGAGCAGTTCTTC	CAWSRGQTPMVEQFF
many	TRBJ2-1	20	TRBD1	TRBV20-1	TGCAGTGCTAGGGGGACAGGAGACAACGCTATTAGCTACTCCTACAATGAGCAGTTCTTC	CSARGTGDNAISYSYNEQFF
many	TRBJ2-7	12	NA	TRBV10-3	TGTGCCATCAGTGGAGGAGGGTACGAGCAGTACTTC	CAISGGGYEQYF
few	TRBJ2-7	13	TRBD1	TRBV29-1	TGCAGTGTGAGGGCAGGGGGTTCCTACGAGCAGTACTTC	CSVRAGGSYEQYF
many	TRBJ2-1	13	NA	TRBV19	TGTGCCAGTAAGGGGTACTCCTACAATGAGCAGTTCTTC	CASKGYSYNEQFF
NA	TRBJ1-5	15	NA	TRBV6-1	TGTGCCAGCAGTGCCCGCCAAGGGGGTGCTCAGCCCCAGCATTTT	CASSARQGGAQPQHF
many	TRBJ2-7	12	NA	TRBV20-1	TGCAGTGCTAGAGATATGGGTTACGAGCAGTACTTC	CSARDMGYEQYF
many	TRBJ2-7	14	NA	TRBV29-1	TGCAGCGTAAACCGGAAGTGGCACTGCTACGAGCAGTACTTC	CSVNRKWHCYEQYF
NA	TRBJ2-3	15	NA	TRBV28	TGTGCCAGCAGTTCCAACCCGGGGCGCACAGATACGCAGTATTTT	CASSSNPGRTDTQYF
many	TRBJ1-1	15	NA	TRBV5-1	TGCGCCAGCAACCCCTCACCGGGGCTGAACACTGAAGCTTTCTTT	CASNPSPGLNTEAFF
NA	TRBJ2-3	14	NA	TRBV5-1	TGCGCCAGCAGCTTGGCCTGGGAACAGGATACGCAGTATTTT	CASSLAWEQDTQYF
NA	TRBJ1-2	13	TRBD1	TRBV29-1	TGCAGCGCCGGGACAGCCACTAACTATGGCTACACCTTC	CSAGTATNYGYTF
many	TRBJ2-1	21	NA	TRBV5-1	TGCGCCAGCAGCTTGAATCCCCAGCGGGGCAGGAGTTGGGACAGATACAATGAGCAGTTCTTC	CASSLNPQRGRSWDRYNEQFF
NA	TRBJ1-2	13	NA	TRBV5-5	TGTGCCAGCAGCGGGAGGGTAATCTATGGCTACACCTTC	CASSGRVIYGYTF
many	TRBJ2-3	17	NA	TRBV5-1	TGCGCCAGCAGCTTGGTCCCACCGGACCCGGGCACAGATACGCAGTATTTT	CASSLVPPDPGTDTQYF
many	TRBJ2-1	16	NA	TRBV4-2	TGTGCCAGCGGCAAGGGGAGGACGGAGTCCTACAATGAGCAGTTCTTC	CASGKGRTESYNEQFF
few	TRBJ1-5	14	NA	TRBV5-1	TGCGCCAGCAGCTTGGCCGGGGAGGGTGAGCCCCAGCATTTT	CASSLAGEGEPQHF
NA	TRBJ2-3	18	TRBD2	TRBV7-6	TGTGCCAGCAGCTCCCCCGGGACTAGCGGGAGGGCCTTAGATACGCAGTATTTT	CASSSPGTSGRALDTQYF
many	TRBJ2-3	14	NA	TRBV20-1	TGCAGTGCTAGAGTTCTAACTAGCACAGATACGCAGTATTTT	CSARVLTSTDTQYF
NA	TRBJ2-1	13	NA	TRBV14	TGTGCCAGCAGCCAAGGCACAGGTGGGGGGCAGTTCTTC	CASSQGTGGGQFF
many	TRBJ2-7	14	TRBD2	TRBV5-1	TGCGCCAGCAGCTTAAGCGGGAATTCCTACGAGCAGTACTTC	CASSLSGNSYEQYF
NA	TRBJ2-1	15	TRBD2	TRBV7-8	TGTGCCAGCAGCCCAGAGCGGGGGTCCTACAATGAGCAGTTCTTC	CASSPERGSYNEQFF
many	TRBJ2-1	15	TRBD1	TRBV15	TGTGCCACCAGCAGACCAGGACAGGGCGGGAATGAGCAGTTCTTC	CATSRPGQGGNEQFF
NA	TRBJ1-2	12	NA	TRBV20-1	TGCAGTGCTAGATTAGGTTCCAGGGGCTACACCTTC	CSARLGSRGYTF
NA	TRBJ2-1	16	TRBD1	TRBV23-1	TGCGCCAGCAGTCAATCTGGGGAACAGGGGGAATTTGAGCAGTTCTTC	CASSQSGEQGEFEQFF
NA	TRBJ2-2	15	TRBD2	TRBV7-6	TGTGCCAGCAGCTTAGCGGGAGGGTCGGCCGGGGAGCTGTTTTTT	CASSLAGGSAGELFF
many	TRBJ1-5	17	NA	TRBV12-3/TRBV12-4	TGTGCCAGCAGCCTCAACCGTAGGACGCAGCTCCATCAGCCCCAGCATTTT	CASSLNRRTQLHQPQHF
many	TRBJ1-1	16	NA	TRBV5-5	TGTGCCAGCAGCTTCTACCCCCAACGGGCGAACACTGAAGCTTTCTTT	CASSFYPQRANTEAFF
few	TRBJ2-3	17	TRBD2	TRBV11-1	TGTGCCAGCAGCCCTCGGACTAGCGGGACGCCCACAGATACGCAGTATTTT	CASSPRTSGTPTDTQYF
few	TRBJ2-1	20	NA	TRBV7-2	TGTGCCAGCAGCTGGAACCGGGCAGGGGGCTCGCGGGGGTCCTACAATGAGCAGTTCTTC	CASSWNRAGGSRGSYNEQFF
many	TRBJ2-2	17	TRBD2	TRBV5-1	TGCGCCAGCAGCTTCGGGACTAGAATGCCGAACACCGGGGAGCTGTTTTTT	CASSFGTRMPNTGELFF
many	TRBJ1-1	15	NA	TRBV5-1	TGCGCCAGCAGCCCCACAGGTGGGATGAACACTGAAGCTTTCTTT	CASSPTGGMNTEAFF
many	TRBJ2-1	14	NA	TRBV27	TGTGCCAGCAGTTTATCGCGGCAGGTCCATGAGCAGTTCTTC	CASSLSRQVHEQFF
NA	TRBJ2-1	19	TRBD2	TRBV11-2	TGTGCCAGCAGCTTCTTCCGTGGACTAGCGGGAAGCTCCTACAATGAGCAGTTCTTC	CASSFFRGLAGSSYNEQFF
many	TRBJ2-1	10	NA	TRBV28	TGTGCCAGCACCGGGGATGAGCAGTTCTTC	CASTGDEQFF